Listed below are T cell receptor beta chains from one sample, sequenced in a study of T cells in Graves' hyperthyroidism and ophthalmopathy. TCRdb used MiXCR to reprocess the multiplex PCR reads, holding one entry per CDR3 protein. The repertoire holds 540,000 or so distinct CDR3 sequences, with 46% as singletons. Sequencing used peripheral blood or thyroid tissue (not recorded which). The receptors stem from an adult woman with Graves' disease, either hyperthyroidism or ophthalmopathy (not recorded which). Each CDR3 is given with its conserved first and last residue. D genes are given only for firm matches. Not every row has a clone size; where given, it reads once, few, many or a size class.

abundance | j_gene | d_gene | v_gene | CDR3nt | CDR3aa
. | TRBJ2-7 | TRBD1 | TRBV5-1 | TGCGCCAGCAGATTCGGGACAGAACCCTACAATGAGCAGTACTTC | CASRFGTEPYNEQYF
. | TRBJ2-7 | TRBD1 | TRBV5-1 | TGCGCCAGCAGCTTGGACCCGGGACAGGGTAGGTACGAGCAGTACTTC | CASSLDPGQGRYEQYF
. | TRBJ1-1 | TRBD1 | TRBV5-1 | TGCGCCAGCAGACCACAGGGGAGGCCCCATGAAGCTTTCTTT | CASRPQGRPHEAFF
. | TRBJ1-6 | . | TRBV15 | TGTGCCACCAGCAGCTTGGAAAATTCACCCCTCCACTTT | CATSSLENSPLHF
. | TRBJ1-2 | TRBD1 | TRBV29-1 | TGCAGCGTTGGGGGACAGAACTATGGCTACACCTTC | CSVGGQNYGYTF
. | TRBJ1-2 | . | TRBV4-3 | TGCGCCAGCAGCCTAACAGGATGGGGATCGGGGGGCTACACCTTC | CASSLTGWGSGGYTF
. | TRBJ2-7 | . | TRBV27 | TGTGCCAGCAGCCGCACCCTAACCGAGCAGTACTTC | CASSRTLTEQYF
. | TRBJ1-5 | . | TRBV18 | TGTGCCAGCTCACTCACCACGAAAGATCAGCCCCAGCATTTT | CASSLTTKDQPQHF
few | TRBJ1-3 | TRBD1 | TRBV4-1 | TGCGCCAGCAGCCCGACAGGGGGAACAGGAAACACCATATATTTT | CASSPTGGTGNTIYF
many | TRBJ2-7 | . | TRBV3-1 | TGTGCCAGCAGCCATCCCCCCGGGGAGCAGTACTTC | CASSHPPGEQYF
few | TRBJ1-2 | . | TRBV2 | TGTGCCAGCATGGATGGGGGCTACACCTTC | CASMDGGYTF
. | TRBJ2-7 | TRBD2 | TRBV5-1 | TGCGCCAGCAGTCCGAGCGGGAGCTCTGGAAACGGGCAGTACTTC | CASSPSGSSGNGQYF
few | TRBJ1-6 | . | TRBV11-2 | TGTGCCAGCAGCTTAGAATCCTGGGGGGATAGTTCACCCCTCCACTTT | CASSLESWGDSSPLHF
. | TRBJ2-7 | . | TRBV29-1 | TGCAGCGTTGTTTACAGGGAGGGTTACGAGCAGTACTTC | CSVVYREGYEQYF
. | TRBJ2-5 | . | TRBV15 | TGTGCCACCAGCAGACCCTCCGGCCCGGGACGACAAGAGACCCAGTACTTC | CATSRPSGPGRQETQYF
. | TRBJ1-2 | . | TRBV2 | TGTGCCAGTCGGGACGGAGGCGGGGGCTACACCTTC | CASRDGGGGYTF
many | TRBJ2-2 | . | TRBV5-1 | TGCGCCAGCAGCAACGGGGAGCTGTTTTTT | CASSNGELFF
once | TRBJ2-7 | . | TRBV7-2 | TGTGCCAGCAGCTCGGTCAGCCCCTCGTATGGCATCGAGCAGTACTTC | CASSSVSPSYGIEQYF
. | TRBJ1-2 | . | TRBV20-1 | TGCAGTGCTAGAGTCGCGGACAGTAACTATGGCTACACCTTC | CSARVADSNYGYTF
many | TRBJ2-7 | TRBD2 | TRBV20-1 | TGCAGTGCTCAAGCGACTAGCGGGACGCCCGAGCAGTACTTC | CSAQATSGTPEQYF
. | TRBJ2-5 | . | TRBV29-1 | TGCAGCGTTGAAGAAACGCAGGAGACCCAGTACTTC | CSVEETQETQYF
many | TRBJ1-1 | TRBD1 | TRBV12-3/TRBV12-4 | TGTGCCAGCAGTTTGGGACAGTCATACACTGAAGCTTTCTTT | CASSLGQSYTEAFF
. | TRBJ2-5 | . | TRBV10-3 | TGTGCCATCAGTAAGGACTCTCGCAATCAGCCCCAGTACTTC | CAISKDSRNQPQYF
. | TRBJ1-2 | . | TRBV29-1 | TGCAGCGTTGTGGGTGGCAGGGGAGACTATGGCTACACCTTC | CSVVGGRGDYGYTF
. | TRBJ2-6 | . | TRBV2 | TGTGCCAGCAGCGCCAGTGCAGAGGGAGCCTACGTCCTGACTTTC | CASSASAEGAYVLTF
many | TRBJ1-2 | . | TRBV7-8 | TGTGCCAGCAGCTCCCTCACCTATGGCTACACCTTC | CASSSLTYGYTF
many | TRBJ1-3 | . | TRBV4-1 | TGCGCCAGCAGCTCCAATCGGACGCCTCGAAACACCATATATTTT | CASSSNRTPRNTIYF
. | TRBJ1-5 | . | TRBV19 | TGTGCCAGTAGTCACCTGACAGCGGATAATCAGCCCCAGCATTTT | CASSHLTADNQPQHF
many | TRBJ2-7 | . | TRBV5-1 | TGCGCCAGCAGCTTGGCGGCAGGACAATCCTACGAGCAGTACTTC | CASSLAAGQSYEQYF
. | TRBJ2-2 | . | TRBV15 | TGTGCCACCAGCAGAGTAGTTTCGGCCACCGGGGAGCTGTTTTTT | CATSRVVSATGELFF
. | TRBJ1-6 | TRBD1 | TRBV15 | TGTGCCACCAGCAGAGATCGGGACAGAAATTCACCCCTCCACTTT | CATSRDRDRNSPLHF
. | TRBJ2-7 | . | TRBV20-1 | TGCAGTGCAACACCGTCAGAGCCCTACGAGCAGTACTTC | CSATPSEPYEQYF
. | TRBJ1-5 | TRBD1 | TRBV2 | TGTGCCAGCAGTCAACAGGGGGGGCGACCCCAGCATTTT | CASSQQGGRPQHF
many | TRBJ1-1 | . | TRBV5-1 | TGCGCCAGCAGCATGAGGACAGCGAACACTGAAGCTTTCTTT | CASSMRTANTEAFF
many | TRBJ2-7 | . | TRBV19 | TGTGCCAGTAGTATAGACACATCCGCCTACGAGCAGTACTTC | CASSIDTSAYEQYF
. | TRBJ1-2 | . | TRBV5-1 | TGCGTCAGCAGCGTGGATTGGGCAGGAGACTATGGCTACACCTTC | CVSSVDWAGDYGYTF
. | TRBJ2-5 | TRBD2 | TRBV10-1 | TGCCCCAGCCTAGCGGGCGAGACCCAGTACTTC | CPSLAGETQYF
many | TRBJ1-2 | TRBD1 | TRBV6-5 | TGTGCCAGCAGTGACCGGGACAGTCCTAACTATGGCTACACCTTC | CASSDRDSPNYGYTF
many | TRBJ2-5 | . | TRBV10-1 | TGCGCCAGCAGTGAGAGCGTGAGTTCAGAGACCCAGTACTTC | CASSESVSSETQYF